These 3 T cell receptor beta chains were sequenced from one sample in a study of OX40 agonist ivuxolimab in advanced cancers. The library relied on the immunoSEQ multiplex PCR assay. In TCRdb, the immuneACCESS table is reduced to in-frame sequences with V and J assigned. These tables do not hold every clone; where another copy was compared, an unresolved V gene accounts for under half, and the others remain unexplained. This sample lists roughly 91,000 clones; more than 95% were detected once. The ten largest clones add up to approximately 2% of the sample. Here the sequenced sample was CD4+ or CD8+ T cells sorted from blood, taken in a trial of the OX40 agonist ivuxolimab. All receptors come from an adult with an advanced solid tumor such as melanoma, head and neck, liver or kidney cancer.

The chain has TRBV11-2 and TRBJ2-7; TRBD2 matches 7 bases. The ends lost 5 bases at V and 3 bases at J; junction bases unmatched: 13. The CDR3 sequence is 16 residues long. The germline gives CDR1 SGHAT, CDR2 FQNNGV. In DNA, the CDR3 is TGTGCCAGCAGCAAAGACGGTCTAGCGGACCACTACGAGCAGTACTTC. Protein: CASSKDGLADHYEQYF.

The rearrangement joins TRBV7-9 to TRBJ2-3, with a possible D match to TRBD1 (5 bases). V dropped 5 bases and J dropped 2 bases, with 11 bases sitting between them. Germline lookup yields CDR1 SEHNR and CDR2 FQNEAQ (reference sequence). The length of the CDR3 is 14 residues. In nucleotides, the CDR3 is TGTGCCAGCAGCCCCAGACAGAACACAGATACGCAGTATTTT. Translation gives CASSPRQNTDTQYF.

This chain uses TRBV7-9 with TRBJ2-5, with unresolved D. The CDR3 has 13 amino acids. From germline, CDR1 is SEHNR and CDR2 FQNEAQ (reference sequence). The germline V and J ends were trimmed by 5 bases and 5 bases, with 12 bases remaining between them. The CDR3 sequence is CASSPGLTETQYF. The CDR3 DNA reads as TGTGCCAGCAGCCCTGGGTTGACGGAGACCCAGTACTTC.